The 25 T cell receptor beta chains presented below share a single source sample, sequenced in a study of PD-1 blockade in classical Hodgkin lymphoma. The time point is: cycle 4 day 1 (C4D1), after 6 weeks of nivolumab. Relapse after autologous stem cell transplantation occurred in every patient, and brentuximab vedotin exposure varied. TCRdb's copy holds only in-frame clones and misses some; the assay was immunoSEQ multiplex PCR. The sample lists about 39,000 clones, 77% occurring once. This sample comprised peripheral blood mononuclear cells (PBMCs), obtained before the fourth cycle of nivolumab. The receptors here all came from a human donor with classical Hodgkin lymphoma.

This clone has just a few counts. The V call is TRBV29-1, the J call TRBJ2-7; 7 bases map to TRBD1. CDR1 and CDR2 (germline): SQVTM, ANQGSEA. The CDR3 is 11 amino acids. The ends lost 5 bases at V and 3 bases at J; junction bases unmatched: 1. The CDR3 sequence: CSVRDSYEQYF. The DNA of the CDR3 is TGCAGCGTTAGGGACAGCTACGAGCAGTACTTC.

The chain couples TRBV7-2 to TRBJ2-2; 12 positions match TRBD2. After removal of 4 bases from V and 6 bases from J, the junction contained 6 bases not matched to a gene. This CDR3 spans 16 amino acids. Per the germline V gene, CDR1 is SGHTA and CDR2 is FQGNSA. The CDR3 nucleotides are TGTGCCAGCAGCTCTTCTAGCGGGGGGGCCCCCGGGGAGCTGTTTTTT. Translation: CASSSSSGGAPGELFF.

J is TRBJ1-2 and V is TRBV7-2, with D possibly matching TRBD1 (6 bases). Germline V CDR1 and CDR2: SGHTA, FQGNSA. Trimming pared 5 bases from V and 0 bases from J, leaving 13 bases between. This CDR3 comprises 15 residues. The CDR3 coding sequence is TGTGCCAGCAGCCCTTTCAGGGGCCCTAACTATGGCTACACCTTC. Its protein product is CASSPFRGPNYGYTF.

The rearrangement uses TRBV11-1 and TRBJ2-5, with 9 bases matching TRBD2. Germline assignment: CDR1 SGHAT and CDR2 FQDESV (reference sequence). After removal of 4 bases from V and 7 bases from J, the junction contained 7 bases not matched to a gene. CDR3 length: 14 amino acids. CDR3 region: CASSSVVAGATQYF. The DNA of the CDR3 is TGTGCCAGCAGCTCCGTGGTAGCGGGGGCGACCCAGTACTTC. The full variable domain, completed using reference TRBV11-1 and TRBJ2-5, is EAEVAQSPRYKITEKSQAVAFWCDPISGHATLYWYRQILGQGPELLVQFQDESVVDDSQLPKDRFSAERLKGVDSTLKIQPAELGDSAMYLCASSSVVAGATQYFGPGTRLLVL.

The CDR3 DNA follows: TGTGCCAGCAGCCCCTCGGGAAACACCATATATTTT. Its translation: CASSPSGNTIYF. The V gene is TRBV11-2, the J gene TRBJ1-3; unclear D gene. This CDR3 contains 12 residues. The ends were cut back, 5 bases at V and 4 bases at J, with 6 bases in the middle. Germline V gives CDR1 SGHAT, CDR2 FQNNGV.

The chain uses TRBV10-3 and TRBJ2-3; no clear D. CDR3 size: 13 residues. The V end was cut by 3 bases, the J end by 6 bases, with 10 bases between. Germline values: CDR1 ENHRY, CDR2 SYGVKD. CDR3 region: CAISESQLDTQYF. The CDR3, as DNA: TGTGCCATCAGTGAATCGCAGCTGGATACGCAGTATTTT.

As DNA, the CDR3 is TGTGCCAGCAGTTACGTCTGGGAGGAAATGAACACTGAAGCTTTCTTT. This translates into CASSYVWEEMNTEAFF. The chain carries TRBV6-5 and TRBJ1-1; D remains unclear. There are 16 residues in the CDR3. Between the trimmed V and J ends, which lost 2 bases and 0 bases, there was a span of 13 bases. Germline values: CDR1 MNHEY, CDR2 SVGAGI.

The CDR3 sequence is CASSYGQGGSTNEKLFF. CDR3 nucleotides: TGTGCCAGCAGCTACGGACAGGGAGGGTCAACTAATGAAAAACTGTTTTTT. The rearrangement uses TRBV7-9 and TRBJ1-4, with TRBD1 matching over 8 bases. The CDR3 is 17 amino acids. Trimming removed 4 bases from V and 0 bases from J; junction bases left unmatched: 7. Germline V gene sequence: CDR1 SEHNR, CDR2 FQNEAQ (reference sequence).

The CDR3 here is CASIKLAGGLNEQYF. The CDR3 DNA reads as TGTGCCAGCATCAAACTAGCGGGGGGGCTTAACGAGCAGTACTTC. The chain employs TRBV5-6 and TRBJ2-7; 13 bases are shared with TRBD2. The CDR3 totals 15 residues. Per germline, CDR1 SGHDT and CDR2 YYEEEE. Trimming at V came to 6 bases and at J to 5 bases, leaving 8 bases not matched to a gene.

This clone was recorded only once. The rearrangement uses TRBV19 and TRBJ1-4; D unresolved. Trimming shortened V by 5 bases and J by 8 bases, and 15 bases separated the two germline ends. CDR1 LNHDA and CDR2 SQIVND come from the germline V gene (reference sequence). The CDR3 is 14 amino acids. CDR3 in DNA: TGTGCCAGTAGTTCTCGGACGGGCGGGGAAAAACTGTTTTTT. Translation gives CASSSRTGGEKLFF.

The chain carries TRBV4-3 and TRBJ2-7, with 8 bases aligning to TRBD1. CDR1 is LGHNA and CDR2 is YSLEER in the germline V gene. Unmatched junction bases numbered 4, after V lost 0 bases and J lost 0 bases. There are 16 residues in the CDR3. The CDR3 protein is CASSQDLGQDSYEQYF. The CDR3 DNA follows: TGCGCCAGCAGCCAAGATCTGGGACAGGACTCCTACGAGCAGTACTTC.

As DNA, the CDR3 is TGTGCCAGCAGGTTGACAGGGGGCGCATTTCAGCCCCAGCATTTT. Translated: CASRLTGGAFQPQHF. V usage is TRBV2 and J usage is TRBJ1-5; 10 bases align to TRBD1. Germline CDR1 SNHLY, CDR2 FYNNEI. The junction had 8 bases not matched to a gene; V was cut back by 6 bases and J by 6 bases. The CDR3 spans 15 residues. The complete variable domain, with remaining parts taken from reference TRBV2 and TRBJ1-5, reads EPEVTQTPSHQVTQMGQEVILRCVPISNHLYFYWYRQILGQKVEFLVSFYNNEISEKSEIFDDQFSVERPDGSNFTLKIRSTKLEDSAMYFCASRLTGGAFQPQHFGDGTRLSIL.

The DNA of the CDR3 is TGTGCCAGCAGTGAATACGGGGGGTACTATGGCTACACCTTC. Its protein product is CASSEYGGYYGYTF. The V call is TRBV25-1, the J call TRBJ1-2; D possibly corresponds to TRBD1 (5 bases). The V end lost 0 bases, the J end lost 3 bases, and 8 bases lay between the germline ends. Germline V gene sequence: CDR1 MGHDK, CDR2 SYGVNS. CDR3 length: 14 amino acids.

Here the CDR3 reads CATRQGPYEQYF. The DNA for the CDR3 is TGTGCCACCCGACAGGGTCCCTACGAGCAGTACTTC. The chain has TRBV6-5 and TRBJ2-7; 7 nucleotides agree with TRBD1. The CDR3 contains 12 residues. J was trimmed by 2 bases and V by 10 bases; bases with no gene match: 5. Per germline, CDR1 MNHEY and CDR2 SVGAGI.

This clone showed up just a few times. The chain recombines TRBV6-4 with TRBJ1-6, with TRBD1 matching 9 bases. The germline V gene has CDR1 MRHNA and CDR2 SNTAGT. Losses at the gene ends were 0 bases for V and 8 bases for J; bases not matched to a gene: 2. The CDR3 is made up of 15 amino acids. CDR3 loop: CASSDSDRGDSPLHF. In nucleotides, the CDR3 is TGTGCCAGCAGTGACTCGGACAGGGGAGATTCACCCCTCCACTTT.

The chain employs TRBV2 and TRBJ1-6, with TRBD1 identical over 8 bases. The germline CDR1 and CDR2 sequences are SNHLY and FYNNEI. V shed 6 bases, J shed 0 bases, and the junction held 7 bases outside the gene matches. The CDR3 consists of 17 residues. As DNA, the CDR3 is TGTGCCAGCAGACGACAGGGGATTGGCTCCTATAATTCACCCCTCCACTTT. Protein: CASRRQGIGSYNSPLHF.

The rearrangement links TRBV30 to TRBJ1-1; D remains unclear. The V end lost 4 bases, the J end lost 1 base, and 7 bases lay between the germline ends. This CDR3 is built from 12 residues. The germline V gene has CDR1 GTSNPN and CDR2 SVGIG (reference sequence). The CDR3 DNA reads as TGTGCCTGGATGATCAGGAACACTGAAGCTTTCTTT. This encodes CAWMIRNTEAFF.

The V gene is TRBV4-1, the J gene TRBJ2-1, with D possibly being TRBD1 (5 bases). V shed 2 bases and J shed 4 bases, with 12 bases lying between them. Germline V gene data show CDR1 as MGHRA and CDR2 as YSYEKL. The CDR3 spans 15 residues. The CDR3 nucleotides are TGCGCCAGCAGCCAACCAACAGGTTTGTACAATGAGCAGTTCTTC. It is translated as CASSQPTGLYNEQFF.

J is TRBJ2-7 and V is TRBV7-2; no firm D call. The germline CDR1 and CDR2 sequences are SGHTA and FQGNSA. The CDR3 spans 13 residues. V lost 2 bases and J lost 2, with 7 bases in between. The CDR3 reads CASSLLGAYEQYF. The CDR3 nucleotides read TGTGCCAGCAGCTTACTCGGTGCCTACGAGCAGTACTTC.

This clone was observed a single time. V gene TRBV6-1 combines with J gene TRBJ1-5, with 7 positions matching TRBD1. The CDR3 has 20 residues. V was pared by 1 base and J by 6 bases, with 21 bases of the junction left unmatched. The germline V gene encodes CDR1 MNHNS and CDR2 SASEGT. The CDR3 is CASSEDYNRGSRARIQPQHF. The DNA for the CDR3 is TGTGCCAGCAGTGAAGATTATAACAGGGGCTCTAGAGCGCGCATTCAGCCCCAGCATTTT.

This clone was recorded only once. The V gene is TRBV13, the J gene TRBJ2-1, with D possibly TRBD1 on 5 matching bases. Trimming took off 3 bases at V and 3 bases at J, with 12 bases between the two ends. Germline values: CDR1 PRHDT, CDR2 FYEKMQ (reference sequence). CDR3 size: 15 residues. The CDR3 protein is CASSLDTNFYNEQFF. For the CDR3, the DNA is TGTGCCAGCAGCTTGGACACGAACTTCTACAATGAGCAGTTCTTC.

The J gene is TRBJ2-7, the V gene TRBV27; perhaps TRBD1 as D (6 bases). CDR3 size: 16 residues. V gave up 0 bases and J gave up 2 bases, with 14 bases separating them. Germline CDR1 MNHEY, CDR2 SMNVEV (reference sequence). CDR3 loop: CASSLSIGDKPYEQYF. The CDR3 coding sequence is TGTGCCAGCAGTTTATCGATAGGGGACAAGCCCTACGAGCAGTACTTC.

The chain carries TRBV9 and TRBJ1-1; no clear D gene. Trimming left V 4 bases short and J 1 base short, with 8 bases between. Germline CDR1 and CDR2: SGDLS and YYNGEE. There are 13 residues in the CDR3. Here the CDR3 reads CASSPTRNTEAFF. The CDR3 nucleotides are TGTGCCAGCAGCCCTACTCGGAACACTGAAGCTTTCTTT.

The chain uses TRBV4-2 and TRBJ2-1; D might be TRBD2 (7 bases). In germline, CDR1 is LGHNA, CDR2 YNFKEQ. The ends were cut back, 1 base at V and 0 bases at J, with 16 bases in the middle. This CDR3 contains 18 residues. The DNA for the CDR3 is TGTGCCAGCAGCCAAGTTGGAGGAAGGGGGGGCTCCTACAATGAGCAGTTCTTC. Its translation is CASSQVGGRGGSYNEQFF.

Here the CDR3 DNA reads TGTGCCAGCAGTTTCGGACAGGGCGACTCAACTTTCGGCTACGAGCAGTACTTC. It encodes CASSFGQGDSTFGYEQYF. The V gene is TRBV28, the J gene TRBJ2-7, with 8 bases aligning to TRBD1. The CDR3 sequence is 18 residues long. The germline gives CDR1 MDHEN, CDR2 SYDVKM. With V trimmed by 3 bases and J by 3 bases, 16 bases remained unmatched. The variable domain in full, completed from reference TRBV28 and TRBJ2-7, reads DVKVTQSSRYLVKRTGEKVFLECVQDMDHENMFWYRQDPGLGLRLIYFSYDVKMKEKGDIPEGYSVSREKKERFSLILESASTNQTSMYLCASSFGQGDSTFGYEQYFGPGTRLTVT.